This TCR beta chain was sequenced during a study of T cell repertoires in cytomegalovirus infection. About the study: CMV infection and matching HLA type were both indicated by public TCR beta signatures. The study's findings and limits: Of the TCR beta families, the public ones yielded a cumulative frequency that identified carriers of CMV plus the relevant HLA. Across the ex vivo response, the dominant clonotypes were HLA-C-restricted CMV-specific TCR beta clonotypes.

Comments on this clonotype: Its matching antigen is unknown.

This CDR3 has 15 amino acids. After removal of 0 bases from V and 4 bases from J, the junction contained 3 bases not matched to a gene. Germline V gene sequence: CDR1 MNHEY, CDR2 SVGAGI. MiXCR, run by TCRdb on the reads, gives a single entry per CDR3 protein. In the table there are more than 150,000 distinct CDR3 sequences, 28% of which are singletons. The material sequenced was PBMCs. This clonotype was sampled from a human donor in good health (CMV status not recorded). Some clones in this sample may be carry-over from other donors' samples. The chain has TRBV6-5 and TRBJ1-2, with TRBD1 matching 9 bases. The CDR3 DNA follows: TGTGCCAGCAGTTACTCCGGGACAGGGATCTATGGCTACACCTTC. This codes for CASSYSGTGIYGYTF.